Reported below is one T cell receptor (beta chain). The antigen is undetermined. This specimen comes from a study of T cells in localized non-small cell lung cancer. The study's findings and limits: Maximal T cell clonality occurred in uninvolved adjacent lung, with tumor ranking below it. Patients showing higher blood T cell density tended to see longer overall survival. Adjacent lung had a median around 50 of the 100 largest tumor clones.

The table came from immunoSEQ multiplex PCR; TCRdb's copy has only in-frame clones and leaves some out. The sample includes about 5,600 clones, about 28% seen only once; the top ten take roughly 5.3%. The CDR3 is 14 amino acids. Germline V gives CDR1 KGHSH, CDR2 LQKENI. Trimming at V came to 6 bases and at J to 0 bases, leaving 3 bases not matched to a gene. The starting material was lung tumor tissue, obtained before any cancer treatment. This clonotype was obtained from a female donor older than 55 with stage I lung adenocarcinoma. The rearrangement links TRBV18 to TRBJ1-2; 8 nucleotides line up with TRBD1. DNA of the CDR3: TGTGCCAGCTCCCCGACAGGGGCTAACTATGGCTACACCTTC. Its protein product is CASSPTGANYGYTF.